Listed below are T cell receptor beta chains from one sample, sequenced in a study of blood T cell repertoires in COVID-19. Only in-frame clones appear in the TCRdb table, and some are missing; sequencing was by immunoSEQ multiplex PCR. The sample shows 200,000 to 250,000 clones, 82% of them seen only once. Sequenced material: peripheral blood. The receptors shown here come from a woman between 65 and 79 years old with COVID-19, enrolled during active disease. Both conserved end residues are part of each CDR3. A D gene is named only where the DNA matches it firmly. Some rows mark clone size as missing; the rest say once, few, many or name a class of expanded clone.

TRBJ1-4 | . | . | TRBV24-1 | TGTGCCACCAGTGATCCATCTGCGGATGAAAAACTGTTTTTT | CATSDPSADEKLFF
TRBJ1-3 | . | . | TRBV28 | TGTGCCAGCACCCCGAGCCGGGTCCTCTCTGGAAACACCATATATTTT | CASTPSRVLSGNTIYF
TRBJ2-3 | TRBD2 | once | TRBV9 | TGTGCCAGCAGCGTAGGAGGAGGACTAGAAGGCGATACGCAGTATTTT | CASSVGGGLEGDTQYF
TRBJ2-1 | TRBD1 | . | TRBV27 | TGTGCCAGCAGTTTCTCCGGGACAGGGGGCTCCTACAATGAGCAGTTCTTC | CASSFSGTGGSYNEQFF
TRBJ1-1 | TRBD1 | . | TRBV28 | TGTGCCAGCACAAAAGAGAGGACAGGGCGCCTAACTGAAGCTTTCTTT | CASTKERTGRLTEAFF
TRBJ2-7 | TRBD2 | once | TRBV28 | TGTGCCAGCAGTTTAGAGCGGGAGGGCGACGAGCAGTACTTC | CASSLEREGDEQYF
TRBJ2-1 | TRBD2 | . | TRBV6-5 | TGTGCCAGCGTGACGGGGACTACTACTTACAATGAGCAGTTCTTC | CASVTGTTTYNEQFF
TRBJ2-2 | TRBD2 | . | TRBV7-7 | TGTGCCAGCAGCCTCAGGGGCGGGAGGGCCGCCGGGGAGCTGTTTTTT | CASSLRGGRAAGELFF
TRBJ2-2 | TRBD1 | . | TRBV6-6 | TGTGCCAGCAGTTACTACGGGACAGCCCCTGTAGGGGAGCTGTTTTTT | CASSYYGTAPVGELFF
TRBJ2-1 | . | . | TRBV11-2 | TGTGCCAGCAGCTTAACCGCGGGACTTCTCAATGAGCAGTTCTTC | CASSLTAGLLNEQFF
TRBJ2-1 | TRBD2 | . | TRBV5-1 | TGCGCCAGCAGCTCCCCCCGGGGGGGGGTAGGGAATGAGCAGTTCTTC | CASSSPRGGVGNEQFF
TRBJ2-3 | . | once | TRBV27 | TGTGCCAGCAGTCTGCGGACTCGAACTACAGATACGCAGTATTTT | CASSLRTRTTDTQYF
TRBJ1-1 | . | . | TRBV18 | TGTGCCAGCTCATACACGGGACACCAGAACACTGAAGCTTTCTTT | CASSYTGHQNTEAFF
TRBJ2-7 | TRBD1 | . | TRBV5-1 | TGCGCCAGCAGCTTACGGGGACAGGGGGACTACGAGCAGTACTTC | CASSLRGQGDYEQYF
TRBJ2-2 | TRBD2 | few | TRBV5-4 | TGTGCCAGCAGCCCGGGACTACCAAACACCGGGGAGCTGTTTTTT | CASSPGLPNTGELFF
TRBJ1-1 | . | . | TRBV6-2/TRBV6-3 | TGTGCCAGCAGTCGACAGTACACTGAAGCTTTCTTT | CASSRQYTEAFF
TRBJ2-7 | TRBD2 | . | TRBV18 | TGTGCCAGCTCCCCTAGCGGGGTAAGCTCCTACGAGCAGTACTTC | CASSPSGVSSYEQYF
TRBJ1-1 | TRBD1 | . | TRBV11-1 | TGTGCCAGCAGCTTAGACAGGGGGAGGACTGAAGCTTTCTTT | CASSLDRGRTEAFF
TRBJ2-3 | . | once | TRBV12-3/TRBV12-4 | TGTGCCAGCAGTTTTTTTCAGGCCGATACGCAGTATTTT | CASSFFQADTQYF
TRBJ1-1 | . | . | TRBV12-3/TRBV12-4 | TGTGCCAGCAGTCTTTTCACTGAAGCTTTCTTT | CASSLFTEAFF
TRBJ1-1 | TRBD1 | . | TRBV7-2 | TGTGCCAGCAGGCGGACAGGGCTGAACACTGAAGCTTTCTTT | CASRRTGLNTEAFF
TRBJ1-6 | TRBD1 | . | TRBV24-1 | TGTGCCACCAGTGATAGACCGGACAGGAGTAATTCACCCCTCCACTTT | CATSDRPDRSNSPLHF
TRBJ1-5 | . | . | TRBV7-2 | TGTGCCAGCAGCTTAGCGGGAAGGGGGAGAAATCAGCCCCAGCATTTT | CASSLAGRGRNQPQHF
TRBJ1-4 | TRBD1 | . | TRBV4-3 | TGCGCCAGCAGCCAAGAGTCGCAGGGGGCGGAAAAACTGTTTTTT | CASSQESQGAEKLFF
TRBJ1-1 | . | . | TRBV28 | TGTGCCACCTTCTATAACACTGAAGCTTTCTTT | CATFYNTEAFF
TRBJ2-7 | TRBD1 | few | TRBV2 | TGTGCCAGCAGACGACAGGGTGAATCGTACGAGCAGTACTTC | CASRRQGESYEQYF
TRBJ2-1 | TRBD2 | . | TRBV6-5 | TGTGCCAGCAGTTGGACTAGCGGGAGCTCCTACAATGAGCAGTTCTTC | CASSWTSGSSYNEQFF
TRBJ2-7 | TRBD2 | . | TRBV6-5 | TGTGCCAGCTCCCGTACCGGGACTACCGACTACGAGCAGTACTTC | CASSRTGTTDYEQYF
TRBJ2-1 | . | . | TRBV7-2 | TGTGCCAGCAGTCGCGAGGGGGAGGGCCGCAATGAGCAGTTCTTC | CASSREGEGRNEQFF
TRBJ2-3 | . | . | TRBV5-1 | TGCGCCAGCAGCCCCCTGACAGTTAGGGGCACAGATACGCAGTATTTT | CASSPLTVRGTDTQYF
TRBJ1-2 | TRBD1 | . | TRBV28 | TGTGCCAGCAGACCGACAGGGAGGTATGGCTACACCTTC | CASRPTGRYGYTF
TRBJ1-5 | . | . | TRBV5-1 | TGCGCCAGCAGACCGGACAGTCTAAATCAGCCCCAGCATTTT | CASRPDSLNQPQHF
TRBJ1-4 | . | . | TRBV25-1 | TGTGCCAGCAGTGAATGGCAGGGCTTTGAAAAACTGTTTTTT | CASSEWQGFEKLFF
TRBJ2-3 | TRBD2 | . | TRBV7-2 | TGTGCCAGCAGCTTAAGGCTCGGGCCTAGCGGGACGGGTACGCAGTATTTT | CASSLRLGPSGTGTQYF
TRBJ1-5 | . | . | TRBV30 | TGTGCCTGGAGTGCGAAATCCACAGGGAGCAATCAGCCCCAGCATTTT | CAWSAKSTGSNQPQHF
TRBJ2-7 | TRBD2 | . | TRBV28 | TGTGCCAGCAGTTTAACTAGCGGGACCGTTTACTTCCAGCAGTACTTC | CASSLTSGTVYFQQYF
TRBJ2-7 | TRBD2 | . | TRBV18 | TGTGCCAGCTCACCACCGTCGGGGGGTCCTTACGAGCAGTACTTC | CASSPPSGGPYEQYF